This TCR beta chain was identified during a study of blood T cell repertoires in COVID-19. Study context: Acute and convalescent COVID-19 specimens originated in the United States, Italy and Spain. The analysed material was cDNA or gDNA that came from T cells, B-cell-depleted T cells, or PBMCs.

V lost 0 bases and J lost 6, with 9 bases in between. The germline CDR1 and CDR2 sequences are MNHEY and SVGAGI. The CDR3 contains 13 residues. Patients at the Seattle site were enrolled during active infection and followed longitudinally. The repertoire was sequenced with immunoSEQ multiplex PCR; TCRdb's copy has only in-frame clones and lacks some. In the table there are around 150,000 clones, more than 80% of which are singletons. The clonotype was recovered from a woman between 55 and 75 years old with COVID-19, enrolled during active disease. The chain joins TRBV6-5 to TRBJ2-7; weak D call: TRBD1 (5 bases). Sequenced input: peripheral blood. Here the CDR3 reads CASSYSTVGEQYF. CDR3 sequence (DNA): TGTGCCAGCAGTTACTCGACAGTTGGCGAGCAGTACTTC.